One sample yielded the 13 T cell receptor beta chains listed below, sequenced in a study of blood T cell repertoires in COVID-19. Produced via immunoSEQ multiplex PCR; TCRdb's table is partial and in-frame only. Of around 270,000 clones listed, around 89% are singletons. Sample: peripheral blood. These receptors were collected from a middle-aged man with acute or convalescent COVID-19.

The chain is built from TRBV9 and TRBJ1-1; the match to TRBD1 covers 8 bases. Trimming at V came to 0 bases and at J to 2 bases, leaving 9 bases not matched to a gene. Germline CDR1 is SGDLS and CDR2 is YYNGEE. This CDR3 region has 17 residues. CDR3 coding DNA: TGTGCCAGCAGCGTAGCTGGGACAGGCTCGGGAAACACTGAAGCTTTCTTT. It yields the protein CASSVAGTGSGNTEAFF.

This chain joins TRBV3-1 (or the pseudogene TRBV3-2) and TRBJ1-6, with D maybe TRBD1 (5 bases). The CDR3 covers 15 residues. The germline gives CDR1 LGHDT, CDR2 YNNKEL (reference sequence). V was trimmed by 3 bases and J by 9 bases, leaving 15 bases between them. As DNA, the CDR3 is TGTGCCAGCAGCCATGGGGTCCCGACAGTTTCACCCCTCCACTTT. This gives the protein CASSHGVPTVSPLHF.

CDR3 coding DNA: TGTGCCATCAGTGAAGGGTCAGGGGGGAACTATGGCTACACCTTC. Protein sequence: CAISEGSGGNYGYTF. V gene TRBV10-3 combines with J gene TRBJ1-2; 7 positions agree with TRBD1. CDR1 is ENHRY and CDR2 is SYGVKD in the germline V gene. V lost 3 bases and J lost 2; bases outside the gene matches: 6. This CDR3 has 15 amino acids.

This chain links TRBV27 with TRBJ2-3; TRBD1 matches at 9 bases. This CDR3 has 15 residues. The germline gives CDR1 MNHEY, CDR2 SMNVEV (reference sequence). V dropped 5 bases and J dropped 4; count of bases not matched to a gene: 7. Written as DNA, the CDR3 is TGTGCCAGCAGTAAGCGGGACAGGGAGTCAGATACGCAGTATTTT. Translating gives CASSKRDRESDTQYF.

This sequence joins TRBV14 and TRBJ1-1, with TRBD1 matching over 9 bases. CDR3 size: 15 residues. With 4 bases clipped from V and 7 bases from J, the junction kept 10 bases outside the gene matches. Germline loops: CDR1 SGHDN, CDR2 FVKESK. The CDR3 region has the DNA TGTGCCAGCAGCCCGAGGACAGGGGTGAGGAATGAAGCTTTCTTT. This encodes CASSPRTGVRNEAFF.

J is TRBJ2-2 and V is TRBV3-1 (or the pseudogene TRBV3-2), with D possibly being TRBD1 (5 bases). The CDR3 runs 14 residues. V lost 3 bases and J lost 5, with 10 bases in between. Germline V CDR1 and CDR2: LGHDT, YNNKEL (reference sequence). The CDR3, as DNA: TGTGCCAGCAGCCAGAATTACAGGACCGGGGAGCTGTTTTTT. Protein product: CASSQNYRTGELFF.

As DNA, the CDR3 is TGTGCCAGCAGTTACCTTGGACAGGGATTGAACGAGCAGTACTTC. This translates into CASSYLGQGLNEQYF. The chain employs TRBV6-6 and TRBJ2-7; 8 nucleotides align to TRBD1. The CDR3 runs 15 residues. The germline CDR1 and CDR2 sequences are MNHNY and SVGAGI (reference sequence). V lost 2 bases to trimming and J lost 5 bases; unmatched junction nucleotides: 8.

The V call is TRBV10-3, the J call TRBJ1-2, with a tentative D call TRBD1 (5 bases). CDR1 and CDR2 from the germline V gene are ENHRY and SYGVKD. V shed 4 bases and J shed 3 bases, with 15 bases lying between them. CDR3 size: 15 residues. The CDR3 region has the DNA TGTGCCATCAGTGGAGGGACGGGGAGGGACTATGGCTACACCTTC. Its protein product is CAISGGTGRDYGYTF.

This sequence joins TRBV11-2 and TRBJ1-2; D not certain. V lost 4 bases and J 2 bases, leaving 20 bases between the germline ends. CDR3 length equals 17 residues. Germline CDR1 SGHAT, CDR2 FQNNGV. The CDR3 protein is CASSSSLGPARNYGYTF. The CDR3 DNA sequence: TGTGCCAGCAGCTCGTCCCTTGGGCCGGCAAGGAACTATGGCTACACCTTC.

The count of this clone is one. The chain has TRBV6-5 and TRBJ1-2, with a weak D call TRBD1 (6 bases). V lost 6 bases to trimming and J lost 5 bases, with 16 bases between them. The CDR3 is 14 residues long. Germline V gene sequence: CDR1 MNHEY, CDR2 SVGAGI. In nucleotides, the CDR3 is TGTGCCAGCAGGAGGGACAACTCCCAATATGGCTACACCTTC. As protein: CASRRDNSQYGYTF.

J is TRBJ1-3 and V is TRBV5-6; D unclear. The V gene's germline CDR1 is SGHDT and CDR2 YYEEEE. CDR3 length: 15 amino acids. V was clipped by 0 bases and J by 2 bases, with 9 bases between them. CDR3 amino acids: CASSLDPGTGNTIYF. CDR3 bases: TGTGCCAGCAGCTTGGACCCGGGAACTGGAAACACCATATATTTT.

This rearrangement joins TRBV7-9 to TRBJ2-7, with D perhaps matching TRBD2 (5 bases). The germline gives CDR1 SEHNR, CDR2 FQNEAQ (reference sequence). CDR3 size: 14 residues. The ends were cut back, 4 bases at V and 9 bases at J, with 19 bases in the middle. This CDR3 is CASSSTGFYDVQYF. The CDR3 DNA follows: TGTGCCAGCAGCTCGACGGGGTTCTACGATGTGCAGTACTTC. The variable domain in full, with the rest retrieved from reference TRBV7-9 and TRBJ2-7, is DTGVSQNPRHKITKRGQNVTFRCDPISEHNRLYWYRQTLGQGPEFLTYFQNEAQLEKSRLLSDRFSAERPKGSFSTLEIQRTEQGDSAMYLCASSSTGFYDVQYFGPGTRLTVT.

In this sample, this clone turned up once. This rearrangement joins TRBV3-1 (or the pseudogene TRBV3-2) to TRBJ2-7; 7 bases agree with TRBD1. With 0 bases clipped from V and 4 bases from J, the junction kept 9 bases outside the gene matches. The CDR3 length is 16 residues. Germline assignment: CDR1 LGHDT and CDR2 YNNKEL (reference sequence). In DNA form, the CDR3 reads TGTGCCAGCAGCCAAGATTACGTCAGGGGGTCATACGAGCAGTACTTC. It is translated as CASSQDYVRGSYEQYF.